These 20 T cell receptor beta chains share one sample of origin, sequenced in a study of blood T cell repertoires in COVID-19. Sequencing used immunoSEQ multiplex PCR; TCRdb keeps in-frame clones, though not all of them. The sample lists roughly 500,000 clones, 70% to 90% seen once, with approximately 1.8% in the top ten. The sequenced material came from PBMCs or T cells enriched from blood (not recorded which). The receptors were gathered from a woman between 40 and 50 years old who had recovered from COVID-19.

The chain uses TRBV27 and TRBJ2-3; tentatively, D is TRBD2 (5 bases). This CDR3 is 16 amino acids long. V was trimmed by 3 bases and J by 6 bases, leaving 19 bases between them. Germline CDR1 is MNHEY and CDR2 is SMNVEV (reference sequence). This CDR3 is CASSFAEETGSDTQYF. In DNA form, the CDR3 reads TGTGCCAGCAGTTTTGCGGAGGAAACGGGCTCGGATACGCAGTATTTT.

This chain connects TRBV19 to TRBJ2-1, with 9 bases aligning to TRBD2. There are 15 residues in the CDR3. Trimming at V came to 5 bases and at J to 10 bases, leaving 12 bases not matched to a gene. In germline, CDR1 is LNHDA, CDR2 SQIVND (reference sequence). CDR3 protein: CASSLGLAIDLEQFF. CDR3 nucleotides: TGTGCCAGTAGTCTCGGACTAGCGATCGACCTGGAGCAGTTCTTC.

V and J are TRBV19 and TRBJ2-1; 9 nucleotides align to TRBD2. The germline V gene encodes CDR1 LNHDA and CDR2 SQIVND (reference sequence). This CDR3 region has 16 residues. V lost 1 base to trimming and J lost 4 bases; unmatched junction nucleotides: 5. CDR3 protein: CASSIGTSDTYNEQFF. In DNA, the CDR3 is TGTGCCAGTAGTATAGGGACTAGCGACACGTACAATGAGCAGTTCTTC.

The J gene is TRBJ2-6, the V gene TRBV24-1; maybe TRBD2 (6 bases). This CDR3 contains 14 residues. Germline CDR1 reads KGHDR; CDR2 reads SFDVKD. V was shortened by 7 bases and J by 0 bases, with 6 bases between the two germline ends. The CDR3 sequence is CATSGGSGANVLTF. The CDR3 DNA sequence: TGTGCCACCAGCGGGGGCTCTGGGGCCAACGTCCTGACTTTC.

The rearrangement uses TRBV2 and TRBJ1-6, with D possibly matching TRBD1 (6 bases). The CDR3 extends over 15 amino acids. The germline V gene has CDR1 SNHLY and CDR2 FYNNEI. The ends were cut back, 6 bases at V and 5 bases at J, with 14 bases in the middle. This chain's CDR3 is CASRADRTDNSPLHF. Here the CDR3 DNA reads TGTGCCAGCAGAGCTGACAGGACAGATAATTCACCCCTCCACTTT.

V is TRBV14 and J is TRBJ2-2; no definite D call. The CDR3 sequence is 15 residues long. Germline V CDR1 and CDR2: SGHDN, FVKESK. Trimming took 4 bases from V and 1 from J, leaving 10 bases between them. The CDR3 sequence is CASSLRRVNTGELFF. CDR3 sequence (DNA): TGTGCCAGCAGCCTCCGAAGAGTGAACACCGGGGAGCTGTTTTTT.

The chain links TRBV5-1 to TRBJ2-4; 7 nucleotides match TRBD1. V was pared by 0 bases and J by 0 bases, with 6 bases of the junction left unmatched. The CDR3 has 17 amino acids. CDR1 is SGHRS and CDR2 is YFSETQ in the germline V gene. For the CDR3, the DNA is TGCGCCAGCAGCTTGGACGGGACAGCGGTAGCCAAAAACATTCAGTACTTC. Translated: CASSLDGTAVAKNIQYF.

CDR3 DNA sequence: TGTGCCACCAGTGTAACAGGGGAGGCCGGGGAGCTGTTTTTT. It yields the protein CATSVTGEAGELFF. V and J are TRBV24-1 and TRBJ2-2; D is possibly TRBD1 (7 bases). The germline gives CDR1 KGHDR, CDR2 SFDVKD. The CDR3 is 14 residues long. V lost 5 bases, J lost 6 bases, and 12 bases lay in between.

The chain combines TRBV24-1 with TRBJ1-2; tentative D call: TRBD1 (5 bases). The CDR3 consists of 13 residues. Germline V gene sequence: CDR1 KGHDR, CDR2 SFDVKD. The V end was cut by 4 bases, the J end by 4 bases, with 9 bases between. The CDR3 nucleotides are TGTGCCACCAGTGACAGGGCCGGCTATGGCTACACCTTC. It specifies CATSDRAGYGYTF.

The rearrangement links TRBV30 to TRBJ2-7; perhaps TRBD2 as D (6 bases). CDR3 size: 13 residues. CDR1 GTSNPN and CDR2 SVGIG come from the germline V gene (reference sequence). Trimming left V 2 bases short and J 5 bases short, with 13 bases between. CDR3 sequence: CAWSRLVGDEQYF. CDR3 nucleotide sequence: TGTGCCTGGAGTCGACTAGTTGGCGACGAGCAGTACTTC. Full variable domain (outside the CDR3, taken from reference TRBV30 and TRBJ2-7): SQTIHQWPATLVQPVGSPLSLECTVEGTSNPNLYWYRQAAGRGLQLLFYSVGIGQISSEVPQNLSASRPQDRQFILSSKKLLLSDSGFYLCAWSRLVGDEQYFGPGTRLTVT.

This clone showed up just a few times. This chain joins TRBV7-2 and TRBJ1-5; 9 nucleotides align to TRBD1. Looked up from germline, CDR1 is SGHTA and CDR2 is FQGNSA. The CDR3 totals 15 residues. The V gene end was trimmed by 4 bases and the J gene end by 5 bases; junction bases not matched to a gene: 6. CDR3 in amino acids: CASSSLTGGHQPQHF. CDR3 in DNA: TGTGCCAGCAGCTCCCTAACAGGGGGCCATCAGCCCCAGCATTTT.

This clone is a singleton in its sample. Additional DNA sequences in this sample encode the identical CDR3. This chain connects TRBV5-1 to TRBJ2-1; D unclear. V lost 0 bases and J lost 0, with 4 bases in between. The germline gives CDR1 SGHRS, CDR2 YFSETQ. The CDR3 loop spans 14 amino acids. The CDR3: CASSLASSYNEQFF. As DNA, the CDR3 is TGCGCCAGCAGCTTGGCTAGCTCCTACAATGAGCAGTTCTTC.

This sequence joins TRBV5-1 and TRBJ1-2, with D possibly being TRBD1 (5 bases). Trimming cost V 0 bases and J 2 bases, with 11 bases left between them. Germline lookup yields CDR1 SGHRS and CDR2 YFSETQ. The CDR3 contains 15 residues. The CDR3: CASSLEPGRNYGYTF. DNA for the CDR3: TGCGCCAGCAGCTTGGAGCCAGGGCGAAACTATGGCTACACCTTC.

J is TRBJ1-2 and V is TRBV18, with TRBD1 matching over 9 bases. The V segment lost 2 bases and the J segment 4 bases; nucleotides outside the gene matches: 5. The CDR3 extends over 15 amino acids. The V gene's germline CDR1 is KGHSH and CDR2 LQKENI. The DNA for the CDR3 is TGTGCCAGCTCACCAGCACGACAGGGGGTCTATGGCTACACCTTC. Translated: CASSPARQGVYGYTF.

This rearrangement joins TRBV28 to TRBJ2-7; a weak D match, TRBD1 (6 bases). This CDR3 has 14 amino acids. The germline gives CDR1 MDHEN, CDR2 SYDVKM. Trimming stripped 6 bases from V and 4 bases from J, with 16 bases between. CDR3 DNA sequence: TGTGCCAGCAGCTTAGGACAGCCTCCGTACGAGCAGTACTTC. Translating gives CASSLGQPPYEQYF.

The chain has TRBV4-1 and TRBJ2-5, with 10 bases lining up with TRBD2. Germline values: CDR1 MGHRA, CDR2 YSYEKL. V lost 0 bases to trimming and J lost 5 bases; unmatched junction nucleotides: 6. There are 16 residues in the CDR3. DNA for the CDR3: TGCGCCAGCAGCCAAGATTGGAGCGGGAGGGTTGAGACCCAGTACTTC. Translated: CASSQDWSGRVETQYF.

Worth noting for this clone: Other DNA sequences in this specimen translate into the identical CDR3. Here the CDR3 reads CASSQQGNYGYTF. DNA for the CDR3: TGTGCCAGCAGCCAGCAGGGTAACTATGGCTACACCTTC. This sequence joins TRBV3-1 (or the pseudogene TRBV3-2) and TRBJ1-2; D might be TRBD1 (5 bases). Germline CDR1 is LGHDT and CDR2 is YNNKEL (reference sequence). The CDR3 runs 13 residues. V was pared by 3 bases and J by 1 base, with 6 bases between.

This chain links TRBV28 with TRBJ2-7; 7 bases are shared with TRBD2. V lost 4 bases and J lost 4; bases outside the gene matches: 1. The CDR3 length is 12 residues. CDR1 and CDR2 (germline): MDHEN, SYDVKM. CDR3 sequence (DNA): TGTGCCAGCAGTTCAGCGGGATACGAGCAGTACTTC. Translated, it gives CASSSAGYEQYF.

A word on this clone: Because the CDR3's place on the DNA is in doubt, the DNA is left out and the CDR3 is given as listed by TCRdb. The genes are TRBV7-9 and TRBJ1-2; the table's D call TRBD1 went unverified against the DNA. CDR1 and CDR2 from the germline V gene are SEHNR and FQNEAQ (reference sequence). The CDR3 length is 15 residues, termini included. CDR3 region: CASTFGSGQHYGYTF.

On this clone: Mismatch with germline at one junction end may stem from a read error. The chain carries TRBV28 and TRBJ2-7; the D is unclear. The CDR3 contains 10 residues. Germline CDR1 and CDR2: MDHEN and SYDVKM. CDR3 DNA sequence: TGTGCCAGCAGTTCCAACCCCCCGGACTTC. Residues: CASSSNPPDF. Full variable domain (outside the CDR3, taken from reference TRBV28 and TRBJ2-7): DVKVTQSSRYLVKRTGEKVFLECVQDMDHENMFWYRQDPGLGLRLIYFSYDVKMKEKGDIPEGYSVSREKKERFSLILESASTNQTSMYLCASSSNPPDFGPGTRLTVT.